These T cell receptor beta chains were read from a single sample in a study of blood T cell repertoires in COVID-19. Method: immunoSEQ multiplex PCR; TCRdb's copy keeps in-frame clones and lacks some. The sample includes 150,000 to 200,000 clones, approximately 88% of them seen just once. The specimen was PBMCs or T cells enriched from blood (not recorded which). Every receptor here comes from a woman aged 18-30 years who had recovered from COVID-19. Both conserved end residues are part of each CDR3. The D gene is left open where the match is weak. Only some rows state a clone size, as once, few, many or a class for expanded clones.

D gene,V gene,clone size,J gene,CDR3 length,CDR3 DNA,CDR3 protein
TRBD1,TRBV11-2,.,TRBJ1-1,15,TGTGCCAGCAGCTTCCAGGGGGCTCTTTTCCCTGAAGCTTTCTTT,CASSFQGALFPEAFF
TRBD1,TRBV27,.,TRBJ2-1,18,TGTGCCAGCAGTTCCTACTACCTACAGGGGCCCGGGGACAATGAGCAGTTCTTC,CASSSYYLQGPGDNEQFF
TRBD2,TRBV9,.,TRBJ2-3,16,TGTGCCAGCAGCCATACTGAACGGGAGGTCCCAGATACGCAGTATTTT,CASSHTEREVPDTQYF
.,TRBV6-5,.,TRBJ1-5,15,TGTGCCAGCAGCGACAGGCGTTTCGGCAATCAGCCCCAGCATTTT,CASSDRRFGNQPQHF
.,TRBV5-4,once,TRBJ2-1,15,TGTGCCAGCAGCCTTCCTTCGGGACACGACAATGAGCAGTTCTTC,CASSLPSGHDNEQFF
TRBD1,TRBV5-1,.,TRBJ2-5,14,TGCGCCAGCAGCTTGGAGGGGACAGGGGAGACCCAGTACTTC,CASSLEGTGETQYF
.,TRBV19,.,TRBJ1-3,15,TGTGCCAGTAGTATAGATAACAGGTCTGGAAACACCATATATTTT,CASSIDNRSGNTIYF
.,TRBV2,.,TRBJ1-4,15,TGTGCCAGCAGTGGGAGGAACAGTCGTAATGAAAAACTGTTTTTT,CASSGRNSRNEKLFF
.,TRBV18,.,TRBJ1-2,13,TGTGCCAGCTCACAGGATTTGGGAGATGGCTACACCTTC,CASSQDLGDGYTF
.,TRBV28,.,TRBJ1-4,13,TGTGCCAGCGGGCTCAAATTTAATGAAAAACTGTTTTTT,CASGLKFNEKLFF
TRBD1,TRBV5-1,.,TRBJ1-4,15,TGCGCCAGCAGCACGGCCGAGACAGGGACTGAAAAACTGTTTTTT,CASSTAETGTEKLFF